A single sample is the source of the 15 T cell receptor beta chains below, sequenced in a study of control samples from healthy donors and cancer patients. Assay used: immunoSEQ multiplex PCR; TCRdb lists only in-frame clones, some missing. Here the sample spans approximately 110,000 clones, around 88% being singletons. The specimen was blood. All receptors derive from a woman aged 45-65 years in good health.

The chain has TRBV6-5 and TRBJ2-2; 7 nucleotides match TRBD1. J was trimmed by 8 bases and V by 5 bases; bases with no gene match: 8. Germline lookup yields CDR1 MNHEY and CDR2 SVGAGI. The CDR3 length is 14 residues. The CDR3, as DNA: TGTGCCAGCAGTCCGCAACAGGGGTTGGGGGAGCTGTTTTTT. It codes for CASSPQQGLGELFF.

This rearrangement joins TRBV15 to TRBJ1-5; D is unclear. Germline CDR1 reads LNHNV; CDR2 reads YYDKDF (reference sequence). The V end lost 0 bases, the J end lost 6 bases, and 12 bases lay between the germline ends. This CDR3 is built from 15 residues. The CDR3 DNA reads TGTGCCACCAGCAGAGATCTTTTTTCGAGTCAGCCCCAGCATTTT. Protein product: CATSRDLFSSQPQHF.

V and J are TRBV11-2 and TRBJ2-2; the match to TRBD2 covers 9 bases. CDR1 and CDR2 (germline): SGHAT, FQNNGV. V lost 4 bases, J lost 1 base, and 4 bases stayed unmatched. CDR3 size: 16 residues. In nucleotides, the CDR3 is TGTGCCAGCAGCTCAGCGGGAGGAAAGAACACCGGGGAGCTGTTTTTT. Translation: CASSSAGGKNTGELFF. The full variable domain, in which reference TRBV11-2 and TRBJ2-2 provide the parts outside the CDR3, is EAGVAQSPRYKIIEKRQSVAFWCNPISGHATLYWYQQILGQGPKLLIQFQNNGVVDDSQLPKDRFSAERLKGVDSTLKIQPAKLEDSAVYLCASSSAGGKNTGELFFGEGSRLTVL.

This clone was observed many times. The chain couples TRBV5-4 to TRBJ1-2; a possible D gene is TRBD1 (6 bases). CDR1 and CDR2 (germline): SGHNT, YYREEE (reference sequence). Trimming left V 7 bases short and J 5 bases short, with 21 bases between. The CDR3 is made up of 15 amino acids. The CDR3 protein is CASVWGAPGAYGYTF. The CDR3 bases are TGTGCCAGCGTCTGGGGGGCCCCTGGGGCTTATGGCTACACCTTC.

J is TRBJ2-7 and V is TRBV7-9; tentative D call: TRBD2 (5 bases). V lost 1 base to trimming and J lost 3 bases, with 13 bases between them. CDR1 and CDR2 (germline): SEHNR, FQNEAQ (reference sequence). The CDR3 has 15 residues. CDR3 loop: CASSLVGEGSYEQYV. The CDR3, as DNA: TGTGCCAGCAGCTTAGTCGGTGAGGGAAGCTACGAGCAGTACGTC.

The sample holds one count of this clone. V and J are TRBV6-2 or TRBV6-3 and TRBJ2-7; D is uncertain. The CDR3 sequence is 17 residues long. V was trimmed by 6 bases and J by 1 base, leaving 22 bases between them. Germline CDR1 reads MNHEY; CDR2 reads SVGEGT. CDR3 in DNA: TGTGCCAGCAGCGCGGCCTGGACCAGCTTCGTTTCCTACGAGCAGTACGTC. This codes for CASSAAWTSFVSYEQYV.

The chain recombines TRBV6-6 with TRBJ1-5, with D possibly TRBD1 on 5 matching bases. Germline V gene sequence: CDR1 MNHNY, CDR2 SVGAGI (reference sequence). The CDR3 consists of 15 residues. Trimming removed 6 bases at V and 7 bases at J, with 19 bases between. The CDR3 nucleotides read TGTGCCAGCAGAGACGGGACGGGGCAAAGGCAGCCCCAGCATTTT. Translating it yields CASRDGTGQRQPQHF.

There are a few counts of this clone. CDR3 region: CASSGEGASNQPQHF. The DNA for the CDR3 is TGTGCCAGCAGTGGGGAGGGGGCGAGCAATCAGCCCCAGCATTTT. V and J are TRBV2 and TRBJ1-5; 7 bases are a match to TRBD1. After removal of 4 bases from V and 1 base from J, the junction contained 4 bases not matched to a gene. Germline assignment: CDR1 SNHLY and CDR2 FYNNEI. The CDR3 length is 15 residues.

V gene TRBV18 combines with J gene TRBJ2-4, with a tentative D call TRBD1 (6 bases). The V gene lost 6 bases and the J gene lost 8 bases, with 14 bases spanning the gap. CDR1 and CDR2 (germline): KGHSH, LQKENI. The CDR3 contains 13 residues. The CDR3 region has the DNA TGTGCCAGCTCCACAGGGATTAATGACATTCAGTACTTC. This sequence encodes CASSTGINDIQYF.

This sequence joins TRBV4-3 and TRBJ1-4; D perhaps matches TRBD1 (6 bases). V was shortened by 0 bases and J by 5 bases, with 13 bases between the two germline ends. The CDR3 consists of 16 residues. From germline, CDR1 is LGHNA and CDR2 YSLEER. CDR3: CASSQDRGRGNEKLFF. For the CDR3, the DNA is TGCGCCAGCAGCCAAGATCGAGGCAGGGGAAATGAAAAACTGTTTTTT.

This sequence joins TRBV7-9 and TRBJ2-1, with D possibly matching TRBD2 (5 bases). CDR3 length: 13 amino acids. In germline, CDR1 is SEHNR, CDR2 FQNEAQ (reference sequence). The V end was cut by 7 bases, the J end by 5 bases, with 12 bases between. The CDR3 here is CASTEANDNEQFF. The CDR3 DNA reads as TGTGCCAGCACGGAGGCGAATGACAATGAGCAGTTCTTC.

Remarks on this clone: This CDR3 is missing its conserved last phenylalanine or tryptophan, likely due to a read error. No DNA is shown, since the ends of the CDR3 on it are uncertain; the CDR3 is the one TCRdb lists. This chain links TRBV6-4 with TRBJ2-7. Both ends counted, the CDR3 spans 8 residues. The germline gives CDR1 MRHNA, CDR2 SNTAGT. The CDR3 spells CASSDSKD.

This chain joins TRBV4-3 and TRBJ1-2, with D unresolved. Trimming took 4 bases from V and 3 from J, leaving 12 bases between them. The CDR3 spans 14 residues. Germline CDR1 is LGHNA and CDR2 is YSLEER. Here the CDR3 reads CASSLLEGHYGYTF. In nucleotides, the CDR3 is TGCGCCAGCAGCCTCCTCGAGGGCCACTATGGCTACACCTTC.

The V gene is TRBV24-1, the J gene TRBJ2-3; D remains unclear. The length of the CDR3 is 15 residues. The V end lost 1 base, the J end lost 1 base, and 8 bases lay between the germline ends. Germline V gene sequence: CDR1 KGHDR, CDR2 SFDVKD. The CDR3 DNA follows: TGTGCCACCAGTGATTTCCAGTGGGGCACAGATACGCAGTATTTT. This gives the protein CATSDFQWGTDTQYF.

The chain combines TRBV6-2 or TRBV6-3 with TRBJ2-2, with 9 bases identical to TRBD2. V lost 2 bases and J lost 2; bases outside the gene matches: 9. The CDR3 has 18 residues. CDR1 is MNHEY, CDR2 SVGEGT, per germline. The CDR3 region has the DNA TGTGCCAGCAGTTACATAGCGGGAGTCCCCCCTAACACCGGGGAGCTGTTTTTT. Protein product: CASSYIAGVPPNTGELFF.